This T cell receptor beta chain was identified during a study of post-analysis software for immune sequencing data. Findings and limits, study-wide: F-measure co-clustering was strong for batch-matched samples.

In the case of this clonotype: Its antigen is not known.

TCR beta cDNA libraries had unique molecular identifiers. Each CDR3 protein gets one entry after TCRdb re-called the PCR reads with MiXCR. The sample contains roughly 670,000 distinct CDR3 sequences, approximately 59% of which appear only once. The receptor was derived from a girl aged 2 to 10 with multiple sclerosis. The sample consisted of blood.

DNA for the CDR3: TGTGCCAGCAGTGACCCCGGATCGGAGACCCAGTACTTC. It encodes CASSDPGSETQYF. The rearrangement joins TRBV25-1 to TRBJ2-4, with D uncertain. The J call may be faulty, since TRBJ2-5 better matches the DNA end. Germline lookup yields CDR1 MGHDK and CDR2 SYGVNS. This CDR3 contains 13 residues.